This T cell receptor (beta chain) stems from a study of control samples from healthy donors and cancer patients. The CDR3 is 13 amino acids. Germline values: CDR1 SGHVS, CDR2 FQNEAQ. Trimming shortened V by 4 bases and J by 4 bases, and 11 bases separated the two germline ends. Libraries were prepared by immunoSEQ multiplex PCR; TCRdb keeps only in-frame clonotypes and omits some of them. The sample holds some 100,000 clones, around 88% seen once. The J gene is TRBJ2-7, the V gene TRBV7-8, with D perhaps matching TRBD2 (5 bases). Sequenced material: blood. The sequence came from a man aged 30-40 years in good health. The CDR3 protein is CASSSGIFYEQYF. CDR3 DNA sequence: TGTGCCAGCAGCTCCGGGATTTTTTACGAGCAGTACTTC.